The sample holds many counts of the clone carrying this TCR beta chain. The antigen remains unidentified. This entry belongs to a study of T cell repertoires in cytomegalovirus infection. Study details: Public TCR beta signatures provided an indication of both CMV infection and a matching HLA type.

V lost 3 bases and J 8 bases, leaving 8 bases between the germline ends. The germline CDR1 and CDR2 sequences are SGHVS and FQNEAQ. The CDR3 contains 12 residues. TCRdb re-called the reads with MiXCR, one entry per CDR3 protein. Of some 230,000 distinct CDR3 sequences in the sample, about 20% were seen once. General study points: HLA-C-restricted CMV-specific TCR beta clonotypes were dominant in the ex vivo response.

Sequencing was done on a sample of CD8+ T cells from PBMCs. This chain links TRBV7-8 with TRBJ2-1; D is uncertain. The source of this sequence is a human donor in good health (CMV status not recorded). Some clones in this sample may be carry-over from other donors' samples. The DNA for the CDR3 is TGTGCCAGCAGCTTTCTCCCGGATGAGCAGTTCTTC. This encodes CASSFLPDEQFF.